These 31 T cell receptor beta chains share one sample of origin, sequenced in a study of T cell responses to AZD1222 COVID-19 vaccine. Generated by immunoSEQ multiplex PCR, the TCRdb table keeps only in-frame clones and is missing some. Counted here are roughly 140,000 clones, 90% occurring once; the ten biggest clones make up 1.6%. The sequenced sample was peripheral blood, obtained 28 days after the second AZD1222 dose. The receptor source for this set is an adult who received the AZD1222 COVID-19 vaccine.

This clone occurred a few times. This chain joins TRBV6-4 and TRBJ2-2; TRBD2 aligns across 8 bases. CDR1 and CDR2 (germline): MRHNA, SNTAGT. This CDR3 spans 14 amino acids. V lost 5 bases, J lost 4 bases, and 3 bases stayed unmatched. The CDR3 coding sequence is TGTGCCAGCAGTCCCCGGGAGGGCACCGGGGAGCTGTTTTTT. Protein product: CASSPREGTGELFF.

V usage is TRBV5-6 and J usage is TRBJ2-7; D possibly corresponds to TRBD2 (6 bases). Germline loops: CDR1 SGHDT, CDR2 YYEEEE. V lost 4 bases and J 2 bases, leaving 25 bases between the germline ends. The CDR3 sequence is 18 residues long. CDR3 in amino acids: CASSPKTLAAQRTYEQYF. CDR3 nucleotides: TGTGCCAGCAGCCCCAAAACCTTAGCGGCCCAACGCACCTACGAGCAGTACTTC.

CDR3 in amino acids: CATNEGGGNQPQHF. CDR3 in DNA: TGTGCCACAAATGAGGGTGGGGGCAATCAGCCCCAGCATTTT. This chain connects TRBV6-5 to TRBJ1-5; D gene unclear. The CDR3 is 14 amino acids. CDR1 and CDR2 (germline): MNHEY, SVGAGI. Trimming pared 10 bases from V and 2 bases from J, leaving 15 bases between.

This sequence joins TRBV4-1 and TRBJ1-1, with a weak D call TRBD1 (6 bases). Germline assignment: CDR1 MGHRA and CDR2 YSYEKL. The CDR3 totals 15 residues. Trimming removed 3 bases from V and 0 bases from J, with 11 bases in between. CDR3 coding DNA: TGCGCCAGCAGCCAGGGCGGACAGCTGAACACTGAAGCTTTCTTT. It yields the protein CASSQGGQLNTEAFF.

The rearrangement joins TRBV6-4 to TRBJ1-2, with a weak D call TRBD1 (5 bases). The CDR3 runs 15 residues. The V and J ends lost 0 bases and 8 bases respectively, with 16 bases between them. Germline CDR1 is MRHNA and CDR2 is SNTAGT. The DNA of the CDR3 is TGTGCCAGCAGTGACTCGTACCCCGGGACCGAAGGCTACACCTTC. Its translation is CASSDSYPGTEGYTF.

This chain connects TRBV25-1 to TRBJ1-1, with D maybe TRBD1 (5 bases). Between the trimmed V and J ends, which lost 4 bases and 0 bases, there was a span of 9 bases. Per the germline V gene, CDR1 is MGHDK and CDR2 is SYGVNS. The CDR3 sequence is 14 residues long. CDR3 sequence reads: CASSVTGLNTEAFF. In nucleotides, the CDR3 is TGTGCCAGCAGTGTAACAGGATTGAACACTGAAGCTTTCTTT.

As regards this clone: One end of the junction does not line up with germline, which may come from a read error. The CDR3 protein is CASSQEGTSGTVWETQYF. The DNA of the CDR3 is TGCGCCAGCAGTCAAGAGGGTACTAGCGGGACGGTTTGGGAGACCCAGTACTTC. The genes are TRBV4-1 and TRBJ2-5, with TRBD2 matching over 10 bases. The V gene's germline CDR1 is MGHRA and CDR2 YSYEKL. This CDR3 region has 18 residues.

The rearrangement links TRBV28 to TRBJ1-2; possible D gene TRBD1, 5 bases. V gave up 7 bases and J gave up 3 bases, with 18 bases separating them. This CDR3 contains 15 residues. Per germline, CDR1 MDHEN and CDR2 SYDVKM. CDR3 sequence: CASIPGGGYYYGYTF. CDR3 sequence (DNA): TGTGCCAGCATCCCGGGGGGAGGGTACTACTATGGCTACACCTTC.

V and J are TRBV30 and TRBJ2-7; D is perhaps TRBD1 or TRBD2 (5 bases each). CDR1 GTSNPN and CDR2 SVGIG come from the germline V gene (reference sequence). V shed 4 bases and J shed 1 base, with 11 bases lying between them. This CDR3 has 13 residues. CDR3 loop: CAWKWGSSYEQYF. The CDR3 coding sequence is TGTGCCTGGAAGTGGGGGTCTTCCTACGAGCAGTACTTC.

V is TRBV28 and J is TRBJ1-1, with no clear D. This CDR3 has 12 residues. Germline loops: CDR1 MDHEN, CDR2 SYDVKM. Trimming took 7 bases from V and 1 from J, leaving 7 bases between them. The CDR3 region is CASKIQNTEAFF. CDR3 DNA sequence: TGTGCCAGCAAGATTCAGAACACTGAAGCTTTCTTT.

This CDR3 is CASSLATEVYGYTF. DNA of the CDR3: TGCGCCAGCAGCTTGGCAACAGAAGTCTATGGCTACACCTTC. V gene TRBV5-1 combines with J gene TRBJ1-2; D unclear. The CDR3 runs 14 residues. The ends were cut back, 0 bases at V and 4 bases at J, with 10 bases in the middle. The germline gives CDR1 SGHRS, CDR2 YFSETQ.

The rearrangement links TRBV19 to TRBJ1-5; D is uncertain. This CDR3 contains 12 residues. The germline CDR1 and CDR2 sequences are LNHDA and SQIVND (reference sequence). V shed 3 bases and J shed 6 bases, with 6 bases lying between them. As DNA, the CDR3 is TGTGCCAGTAGTATCCCCCCTCAGCCCCAGCATTTT. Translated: CASSIPPQPQHF.

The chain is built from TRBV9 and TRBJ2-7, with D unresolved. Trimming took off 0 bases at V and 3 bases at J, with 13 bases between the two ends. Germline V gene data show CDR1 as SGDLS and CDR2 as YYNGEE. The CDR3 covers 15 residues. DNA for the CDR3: TGTGCCAGCAGCGTAGCGGCTGAGGAACACTACGAGCAGTACTTC. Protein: CASSVAAEEHYEQYF.

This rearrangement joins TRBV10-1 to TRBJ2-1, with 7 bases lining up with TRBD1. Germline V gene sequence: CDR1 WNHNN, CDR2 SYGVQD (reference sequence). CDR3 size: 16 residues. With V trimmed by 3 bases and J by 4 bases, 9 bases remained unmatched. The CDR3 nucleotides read TGCGCCAGCAGTGACCCGAAGGGGGCTGATTACAATGAGCAGTTCTTC. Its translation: CASSDPKGADYNEQFF.

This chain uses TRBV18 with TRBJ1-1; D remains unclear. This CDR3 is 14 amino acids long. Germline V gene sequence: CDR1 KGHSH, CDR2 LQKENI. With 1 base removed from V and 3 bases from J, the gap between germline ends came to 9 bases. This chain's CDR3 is CASSPRTDYTEAFF. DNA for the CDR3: TGTGCCAGCTCACCACGGACTGACTACACTGAAGCTTTCTTT.

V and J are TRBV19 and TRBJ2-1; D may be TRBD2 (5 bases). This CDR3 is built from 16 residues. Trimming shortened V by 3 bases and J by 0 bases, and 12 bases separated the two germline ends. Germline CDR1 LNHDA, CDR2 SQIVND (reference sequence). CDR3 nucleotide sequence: TGTGCCAGTAGTATTTTCAAGCGGTTCTCCTACAATGAGCAGTTCTTC. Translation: CASSIFKRFSYNEQFF. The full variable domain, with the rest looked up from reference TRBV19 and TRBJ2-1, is DGGITQSPKYLFRKEGQNVTLSCEQNLNHDAMYWYRQDPGQGLRLIYYSQIVNDFQKGDIAEGYSVSREKKESFPLTVTSAQKNPTAFYLCASSIFKRFSYNEQFFGPGTRLTVL.

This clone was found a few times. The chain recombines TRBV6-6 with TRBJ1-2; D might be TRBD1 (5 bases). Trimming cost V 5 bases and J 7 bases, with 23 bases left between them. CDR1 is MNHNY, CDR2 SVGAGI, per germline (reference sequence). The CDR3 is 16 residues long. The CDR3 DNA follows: TGTGCCAGCAGTCGAACGGCGGGGGAATTGGCTCGTGGCTACACCTTC. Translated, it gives CASSRTAGELARGYTF.

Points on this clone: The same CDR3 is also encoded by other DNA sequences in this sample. CDR3 bases: TGTGCCAGCAGCCAAGGTTATAGCAATCAGCCCCAGCATTTT. Translated: CASSQGYSNQPQHF. The chain couples TRBV3-1 (or the pseudogene TRBV3-2) to TRBJ1-5; D unclear. Germline CDR1 reads LGHDT; CDR2 reads YNNKEL (reference sequence). This CDR3 contains 14 residues. Between the trimmed V and J ends, which lost 1 base and 0 bases, there was a span of 4 bases.

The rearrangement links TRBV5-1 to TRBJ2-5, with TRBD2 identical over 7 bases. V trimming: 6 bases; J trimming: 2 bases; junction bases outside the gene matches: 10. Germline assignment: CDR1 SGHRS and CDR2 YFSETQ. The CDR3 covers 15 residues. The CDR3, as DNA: TGCGCCAGCACACACCGTGGGGGGGAGCAAGAGACCCAGTACTTC. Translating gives CASTHRGGEQETQYF.

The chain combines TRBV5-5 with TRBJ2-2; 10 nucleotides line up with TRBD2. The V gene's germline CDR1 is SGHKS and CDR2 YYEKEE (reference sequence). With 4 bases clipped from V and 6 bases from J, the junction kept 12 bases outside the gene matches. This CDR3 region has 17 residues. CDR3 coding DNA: TGTGCCAGCAGCCCAGTCTGGACTAGCGGATATGCCGGGGAGCTGTTTTTT. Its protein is CASSPVWTSGYAGELFF.

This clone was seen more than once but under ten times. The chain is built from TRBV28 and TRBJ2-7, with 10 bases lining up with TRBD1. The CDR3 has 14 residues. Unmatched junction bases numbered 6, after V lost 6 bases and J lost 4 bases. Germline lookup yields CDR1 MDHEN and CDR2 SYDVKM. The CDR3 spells CASRQDRGRYEQYF. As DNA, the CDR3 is TGTGCCAGCAGACAAGACAGGGGGCGATACGAGCAGTACTTC.

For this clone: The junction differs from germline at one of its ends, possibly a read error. The CDR3 spells CASSSVPDPELF. DNA of the CDR3: TGTGCCAGTAGTTCCGTCCCGGACCCCGAGCTCTTT. The V call is TRBV19, the J call TRBJ1-1; D ambiguous. The germline gives CDR1 LNHDA, CDR2 SQIVND (reference sequence). The CDR3 is 12 amino acids.

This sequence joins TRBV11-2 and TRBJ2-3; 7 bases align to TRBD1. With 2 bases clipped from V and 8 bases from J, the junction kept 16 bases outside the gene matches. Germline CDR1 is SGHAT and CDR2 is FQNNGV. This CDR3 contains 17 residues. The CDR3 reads CASSLRESAGGLGTQYF. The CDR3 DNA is TGTGCCAGCAGCTTAAGGGAATCGGCAGGGGGATTAGGTACGCAGTATTTT.

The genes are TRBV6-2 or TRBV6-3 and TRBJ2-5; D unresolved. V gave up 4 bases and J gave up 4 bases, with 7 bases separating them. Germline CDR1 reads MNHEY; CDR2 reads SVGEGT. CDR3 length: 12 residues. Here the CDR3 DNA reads TGTGCCAGCAGTTTAAACAGAGAGACCCAGTACTTC. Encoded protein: CASSLNRETQYF.

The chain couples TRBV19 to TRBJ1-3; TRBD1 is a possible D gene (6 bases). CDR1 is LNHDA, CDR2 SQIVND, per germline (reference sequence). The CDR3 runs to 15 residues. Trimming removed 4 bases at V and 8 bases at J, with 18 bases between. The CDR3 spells CASSTTGPQGDTIYF. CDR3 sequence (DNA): TGTGCCAGTAGTACTACAGGGCCACAAGGGGACACCATATATTTT. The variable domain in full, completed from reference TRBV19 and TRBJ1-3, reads DGGITQSPKYLFRKEGQNVTLSCEQNLNHDAMYWYRQDPGQGLRLIYYSQIVNDFQKGDIAEGYSVSREKKESFPLTVTSAQKNPTAFYLCASSTTGPQGDTIYFGEGSWLTVV.

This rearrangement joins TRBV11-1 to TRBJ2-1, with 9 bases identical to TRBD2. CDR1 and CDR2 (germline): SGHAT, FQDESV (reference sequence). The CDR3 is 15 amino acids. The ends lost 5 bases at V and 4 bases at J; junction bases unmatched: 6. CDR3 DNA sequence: TGTGCCAGCAGCCTTAGCGGGGGCCCATACAATGAGCAGTTCTTC. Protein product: CASSLSGGPYNEQFF.

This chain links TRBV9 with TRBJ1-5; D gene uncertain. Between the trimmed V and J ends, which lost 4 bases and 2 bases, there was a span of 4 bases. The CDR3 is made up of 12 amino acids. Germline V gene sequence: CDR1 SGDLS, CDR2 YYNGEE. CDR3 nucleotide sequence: TGTGCCAGCAGCTATGGCAATCAGCCCCAGCATTTT. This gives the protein CASSYGNQPQHF.

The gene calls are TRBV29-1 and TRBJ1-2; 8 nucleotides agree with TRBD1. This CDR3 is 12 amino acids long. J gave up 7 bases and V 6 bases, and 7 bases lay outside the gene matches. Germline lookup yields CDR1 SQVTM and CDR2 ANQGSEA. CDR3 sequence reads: CSVALDRAGYTF. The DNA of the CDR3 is TGCAGCGTCGCCTTGGACAGGGCTGGCTACACCTTC.

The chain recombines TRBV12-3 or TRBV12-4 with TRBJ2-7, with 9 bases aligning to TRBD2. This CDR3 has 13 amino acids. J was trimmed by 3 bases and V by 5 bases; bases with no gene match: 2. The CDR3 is CASSLRGGYEQYF. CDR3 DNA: TGTGCCAGCAGTCTGCGGGGGGGCTACGAGCAGTACTTC.

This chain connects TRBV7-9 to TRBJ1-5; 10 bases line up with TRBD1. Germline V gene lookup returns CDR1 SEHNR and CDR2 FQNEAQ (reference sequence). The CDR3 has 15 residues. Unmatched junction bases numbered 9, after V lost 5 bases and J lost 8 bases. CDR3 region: CASSPSTGGGKPQHF. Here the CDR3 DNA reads TGTGCCAGCAGCCCATCGACAGGGGGCGGGAAGCCCCAGCATTTT.

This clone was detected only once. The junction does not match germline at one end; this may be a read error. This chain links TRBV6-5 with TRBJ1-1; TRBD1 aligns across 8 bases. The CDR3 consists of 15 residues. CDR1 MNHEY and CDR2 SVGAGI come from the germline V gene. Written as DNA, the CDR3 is TGTGCCAGCAGTTGGGCGACAGGGGTGAAGACTGAAGCTTTCTTT. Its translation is CASSWATGVKTEAFF.